Below are 2 T cell receptor beta chains sequenced from a single sample in a study of blood T cell repertoires in COVID-19. Profiling relied on immunoSEQ multiplex PCR, and the TCRdb table lists in-frame clones only, not all of them. The table records approximately 67,000 clones, roughly nine tenths of them present only once. The specimen was peripheral blood. The origin of the receptors is a human donor in a cohort sampled during active COVID-19.

This clone showed up just a few times. The J gene is TRBJ1-2, the V gene TRBV7-9, with 8 nucleotides matching TRBD1. Germline CDR1 is SEHNR and CDR2 is FQNEAQ (reference sequence). The CDR3 is 16 residues long. Trimming cost V 10 bases and J 8 bases; bases outside gene matches: 21. This CDR3 reads CATGQGRLDIVGGYTF. The CDR3 DNA sequence: TGTGCCACCGGACAGGGCAGATTGGATATCGTGGGGGGCTACACCTTC.

CDR3 region: CASSLQSNYGYTF. As DNA, the CDR3 is TGTGCCAGCAGCTTACAAAGTAACTATGGCTACACCTTC. The gene calls are TRBV5-4 and TRBJ1-2; D is ambiguous. Trimming took off 2 bases at V and 1 base at J, with 6 bases between the two ends. The V gene's germline CDR1 is SGHNT and CDR2 YYREEE (reference sequence). This CDR3 region has 13 residues.